Listed here are 30 T cell receptor beta chains from one sample, sequenced in a study of T-cell reconstitution after alpha-beta-depleted transplantation in children. TCRbeta library preparation incorporated unique molecular identifiers. Via MiXCR, TCRdb re-called the PCR reads, giving one row per CDR3 protein. The repertoire holds approximately 210,000 distinct CDR3 sequences, with roughly 15% as singletons. The source material was PBMCs from the stem cell graft donor, sampled from the stem cell graft. These receptors were obtained from a human donor who donated a stem cell graft to a child with acute lymphoblastic leukemia.

This clonotype was detected many times. V usage is TRBV6-2 or TRBV6-3 and J usage is TRBJ2-1; 9 bases fit TRBD2. This CDR3 comprises 11 residues. CDR1 is MNHEY and CDR2 is SVGEGT in the germline V gene. V shed 6 bases, J shed 13 bases, and the junction held 4 bases outside the gene matches. This CDR3 is CASSPGTSQFF. In DNA, the CDR3 is TGTGCCAGCAGCCCCGGGACTAGCCAGTTCTTC.

This clonotype has a count of ten or more. The V and J genes are TRBV11-2 and TRBJ2-5; no firm D call. From germline, CDR1 is SGHAT and CDR2 FQNNGV. V lost 4 bases and J 5 bases, leaving 8 bases between the germline ends. The CDR3 length is 12 residues. CDR3 nucleotides: TGTGCCAGCAGCTGGCCCACGGAGACCCAGTACTTC. Translation: CASSWPTETQYF.

In its sample, this clonotype was seen many times. The chain couples TRBV5-1 to TRBJ2-3, with 7 bases aligning to TRBD1. Germline CDR1 reads SGHRS; CDR2 reads YFSETQ. Germline trimming cut 5 bases from V and 0 bases from J; bases unmatched to any gene: 6. The CDR3 has 15 residues. The CDR3 loop reads CASRGTATSTDTQYF. CDR3 nucleotide sequence: TGCGCCAGCAGAGGGACAGCTACTAGCACAGATACGCAGTATTTT.

The genes are TRBV18 and TRBJ2-7; D is perhaps TRBD1 or TRBD2 (5 bases each). Germline V gene sequence: CDR1 KGHSH, CDR2 LQKENI. The CDR3 totals 14 residues. The V gene lost 2 bases and the J gene lost 3 bases, with 11 bases spanning the gap. The CDR3: CASSPRDGNYEQYF. CDR3 coding DNA: TGTGCCAGCTCACCAAGGGACGGCAACTACGAGCAGTACTTC.

The chain recombines TRBV2 with TRBJ1-5; D is uncertain. Germline loops: CDR1 SNHLY, CDR2 FYNNEI. The CDR3 spans 11 residues. Deletions cut 4 bases from V and 8 bases from J, with 6 bases between. The CDR3 spells CASSVGKPQHF. The DNA of the CDR3 is TGTGCCAGCAGTGTTGGCAAGCCCCAGCATTTT.

Ten or more counts support this clonotype. The chain links TRBV5-5 to TRBJ1-2; 7 bases fit TRBD1. CDR1 SGHKS and CDR2 YYEKEE come from the germline V gene (reference sequence). After removal of 4 bases from V and 5 bases from J, the junction contained 11 bases not matched to a gene. There are 15 residues in the CDR3. The CDR3 DNA reads TGTGCCAGCAGCCCCACCGCCGACAGGGATTATGGCTACACCTTC. It specifies CASSPTADRDYGYTF.

The chain combines TRBV5-1 with TRBJ2-3; 7 bases fit TRBD2. CDR3 size: 13 residues. The trim removed 4 bases at V and 6 bases at J, leaving 5 bases unmatched. The germline V gene encodes CDR1 SGHRS and CDR2 YFSETQ. The CDR3 loop reads CASSPTSVDTQYF. The CDR3, as DNA: TGCGCCAGCAGCCCCACTAGCGTGGATACGCAGTATTTT.

This clonotype was seen many times. V usage is TRBV20-1 and J usage is TRBJ2-7; D is perhaps TRBD1 (5 bases). CDR3 length: 14 residues. From germline, CDR1 is DFQATT and CDR2 SNEGSKA (reference sequence). Trimming pared 1 base from V and 6 bases from J, leaving 16 bases between. CDR3 region: CSARAAWGRAEQYF. The CDR3 nucleotides read TGCAGTGCTAGAGCGGCTTGGGGCCGCGCCGAGCAGTACTTC.

This clonotype appeared many times. The rearrangement uses TRBV29-1 and TRBJ2-5; D perhaps matches TRBD2 (6 bases). Germline-derived CDR1 and CDR2 are SQVTM and ANQGSEA. The CDR3 consists of 12 residues. V gave up 7 bases and J gave up 1 base, with 10 bases separating them. The CDR3 DNA follows: TGCAGCGCGCGGGGTTCCCAAGAGACCCAGTACTTC. Protein product: CSARGSQETQYF.

The sample holds many counts of this clonotype. The J gene is TRBJ2-7, the V gene TRBV27; a weak D match, TRBD1 (6 bases). V lost 2 bases and J 9 bases, leaving 14 bases between the germline ends. The CDR3 is 13 residues long. CDR1 and CDR2 from the germline V gene are MNHEY and SMNVEV (reference sequence). The CDR3 reads CASSLTQGYRQYF. Here the CDR3 DNA reads TGTGCCAGCAGTTTAACCCAGGGGTACAGGCAGTACTTC.

The table lists this clonotype with many counts. This chain uses TRBV25-1 with TRBJ1-2; TRBD1 aligns across 8 bases. This CDR3 comprises 12 residues. V gave up 5 bases and J gave up 6 bases; unmatched junction bases: 2. CDR1 MGHDK and CDR2 SYGVNS come from the germline V gene. CDR3 bases: TGTGCCAGCAGTCCCAGGGGGCATGGCTACACCTTC. Protein sequence: CASSPRGHGYTF.

The chain recombines TRBV12-3 or TRBV12-4 with TRBJ2-3; 9 bases line up with TRBD2. V lost 6 bases, J lost 0 bases, and 13 bases stayed unmatched. The CDR3 has 18 amino acids. The CDR3 sequence: CASSALAGGPSSTDTQYF. The CDR3 nucleotides read TGTGCCAGCAGCGCTTTGGCGGGAGGGCCCTCTAGCACAGATACGCAGTATTTT.

This clonotype was counted many times. V and J are TRBV10-3 and TRBJ1-5; TRBD1 matches at 8 bases. CDR1 and CDR2 (germline): ENHRY, SYGVKD. The length of the CDR3 is 15 residues. With V trimmed by 10 bases and J by 5 bases, 13 bases remained unmatched. The chain's CDR3 is CATQELTGADQPQHF. The CDR3 bases are TGTGCCACCCAGGAGTTGACAGGGGCCGATCAGCCCCAGCATTTT.

This clonotype was found once. A much larger clone is a single base away; this may be a read error. The CDR3 is CASRRSGSASSEQFF. The CDR3 nucleotides read TGTGCCAGCAGGCGTAGCGGGAGCGCATCCAGTGAGCAGTTCTTC. This chain joins TRBV6-1 and TRBJ2-1, with 9 bases identical to TRBD2. J gave up 9 bases and V 6 bases, and 12 bases lay outside the gene matches. Per the germline V gene, CDR1 is MNHNS and CDR2 is SASEGT. The CDR3 runs to 15 residues.

This clonotype was counted ten times or more. V usage is TRBV24-1 and J usage is TRBJ2-1; 7 nucleotides match TRBD2. Germline trimming cut 6 bases from V and 7 bases from J; bases unmatched to any gene: 2. The germline CDR1 and CDR2 sequences are KGHDR and SFDVKD. This CDR3 spans 12 amino acids. The CDR3 DNA follows: TGTGCCACCAGTTTGGGAGGGAATGAGCAGTTCTTC. It translates to CATSLGGNEQFF.

This clonotype was detected many times. The rearrangement links TRBV6-5 to TRBJ2-2, with 7 bases aligning to TRBD1. V lost 2 bases, J lost 2 bases, and 5 bases stayed unmatched. Germline V gene data show CDR1 as MNHEY and CDR2 as SVGAGI. The CDR3 spans 16 residues. The CDR3 sequence: CASSYRKGANTGELFF. CDR3 DNA sequence: TGTGCCAGCAGTTACAGGAAGGGGGCTAACACCGGGGAGCTGTTTTTT.

The chain employs TRBV6-5 and TRBJ2-2; tentatively, D is TRBD1 or TRBD2 (5 bases each). Germline CDR1 reads MNHEY; CDR2 reads SVGAGI. Trimming took off 0 bases at V and 7 bases at J, with 9 bases between the two ends. The length of the CDR3 is 14 residues. CDR3 region: CASSYSWDHGELFF. The CDR3 DNA is TGTGCCAGCAGTTACTCCTGGGACCACGGGGAGCTGTTTTTT.

A note on this clonotype: An end of the junction does not agree with germline; a read error may underlie this. The chain uses TRBV7-8 and TRBJ1-1; 9 bases fit TRBD1. This CDR3 contains 14 residues. The germline V gene has CDR1 SGHVS and CDR2 FQNEAQ. The CDR3 nucleotides read TGTGCCACCAGCTTAGCGGGACAGGGTACTGAAGCTTTCTTT. This sequence encodes CATSLAGQGTEAFF. Combining the CDR3 with reference TRBV7-8 and TRBJ1-1 gives the whole variable domain GAGVSQSPRYKVAKRGQDVALRCDPISGHVSLFWYQQALGQGPEFLTYFQNEAQLDKSGLPSDRFFAERPEGSVSTLKIQRTQQEDSAVYLCATSLAGQGTEAFFGQGTRLTVV.

This clonotype was found many times. This chain connects TRBV5-1 to TRBJ1-2; D uncertain. CDR3 length equals 16 residues. With 3 bases removed from V and 7 bases from J, the gap between germline ends came to 22 bases. The germline gives CDR1 SGHRS, CDR2 YFSETQ. The DNA for the CDR3 is TGCGCCAGCAGCTCCGAAAAGGGAGAGATGGGTGGTGGCTACACCTTC. Translated: CASSSEKGEMGGGYTF.

This clonotype was counted only a few times. The chain carries TRBV7-9 and TRBJ2-1; TRBD2 is a possible D gene (6 bases). V lost 1 base, J lost 14 bases, and 18 bases lay in between. This CDR3 region has 14 residues. Looked up from germline, CDR1 is SEHNR and CDR2 is FQNEAQ (reference sequence). The DNA of the CDR3 is TGTGCCAGCAGCTTAGATGTGGGAGCGGGTGTGGAGTTCTTC. Translated, it gives CASSLDVGAGVEFF. The whole variable domain, filled in from reference TRBV7-9 and TRBJ2-1, reads DTGVSQNPRHKITKRGQNVTFRCDPISEHNRLYWYRQTLGQGPEFLTYFQNEAQLEKSRLLSDRFSAERPKGSFSTLEIQRTEQGDSAMYLCASSLDVGAGVEFFGPGTRLTVL.

In its sample, this clonotype was seen a few times. The chain combines TRBV4-1 with TRBJ2-7; TRBD2 is a possible D gene (6 bases). Per germline, CDR1 MGHRA and CDR2 YSYEKL. With 0 bases removed from V and 4 bases from J, the gap between germline ends came to 16 bases. The CDR3 covers 16 residues. The CDR3 DNA reads as TGCGCCAGCAGCCAAGATGGCAGCGGGTCCGTATACGAGCAGTACTTC. This translates into CASSQDGSGSVYEQYF.

Ten or more counts support this clonotype. V is TRBV7-9 and J is TRBJ2-7, with D tentatively TRBD1 (7 bases). The V and J ends lost 5 bases and 3 bases respectively, with 23 bases between them. Germline V gene lookup returns CDR1 SEHNR and CDR2 FQNEAQ (reference sequence). The length of the CDR3 is 17 residues. CDR3 DNA sequence: TGTGCCAGCAGCCCACTGGCTATGGGTCAGGGGGGCTACGAGCAGTACTTC. Protein product: CASSPLAMGQGGYEQYF. Looking up the rest from reference TRBV7-9 and TRBJ2-7 gives the full variable domain: DTGVSQNPRHKITKRGQNVTFRCDPISEHNRLYWYRQTLGQGPEFLTYFQNEAQLEKSRLLSDRFSAERPKGSFSTLEIQRTEQGDSAMYLCASSPLAMGQGGYEQYFGPGTRLTVT.

In its sample, this clonotype was seen a few times. This chain uses TRBV7-8 with TRBJ2-3, with D perhaps matching TRBD1 (6 bases). Germline values: CDR1 SGHVS, CDR2 FQNEAQ. Trimming removed 8 bases from V and 4 bases from J, with 25 bases in between. This CDR3 has 17 amino acids. The CDR3 DNA reads TGTGCCAGCGGCCACCGGACAGCCCCCGGGGCGTCAGATACGCAGTATTTT. It specifies CASGHRTAPGASDTQYF.

The rearrangement links TRBV7-9 to TRBJ2-7; 7 bases agree with TRBD1. Germline CDR1 is SEHNR and CDR2 is FQNEAQ (reference sequence). The CDR3 runs to 14 residues. The V and J ends lost 5 bases and 6 bases, in that order; junction bases with no gene match: 10. In DNA form, the CDR3 reads TGTGCCAGCAGCGCAACGACAGGGTTGGGCGAGCAGTACTTC. It specifies CASSATTGLGEQYF.

This chain connects TRBV2 to TRBJ2-1; 9 bases fit TRBD1. There are 13 residues in the CDR3. CDR1 is SNHLY, CDR2 FYNNEI, per germline. CDR3 loop: CAGSRQGGGEQFF. The CDR3, as DNA: TGTGCTGGATCGCGACAGGGGGGAGGCGAGCAGTTCTTC.

CDR3 in amino acids: CASRITGEVWETQYF. The CDR3 DNA follows: TGTGCCAGCAGGATTACAGGGGAGGTTTGGGAGACCCAGTACTTC. V and J are TRBV6-1 and TRBJ2-5; weak D call: TRBD1 (7 bases). This CDR3 is 15 amino acids long. The germline CDR1 and CDR2 sequences are MNHNS and SASEGT. V gave up 6 bases and J gave up 5 bases, with 19 bases separating them.

In the case of this clonotype: Just one base apart from a much larger clone, this may be a read error. This likely comes from a read error, as the CDR3 has no conserved phenylalanine or tryptophan at its end. The chain joins TRBV5-1 to TRBJ2-7; TRBD1 agrees at 9 bases. V lost 1 base to trimming and J lost 6 bases; unmatched junction nucleotides: 8. Germline-derived CDR1 and CDR2 are SGHRS and YFSETQ. There are 15 residues in the CDR3. CDR3 amino acids: CASSLMGQGSGEQYL. The CDR3 DNA reads as TGCGCCAGCAGCTTGATGGGACAGGGTTCTGGCGAGCAGTACTTA.

This clonotype was observed many times. The chain is built from TRBV5-1 and TRBJ2-7; D possibly corresponds to TRBD2 (7 bases). Trimming removed 4 bases from V and 2 bases from J, with 16 bases in between. CDR3 length: 15 residues. The germline gives CDR1 SGHRS, CDR2 YFSETQ. The CDR3 spells CASSQSGTTTYEQYF. The CDR3 bases are TGCGCCAGCAGCCAAAGCGGGACAACCACCTACGAGCAGTACTTC.

This clonotype was found many times. The V and J genes are TRBV7-2 and TRBJ2-1; D is undetermined. This CDR3 has 13 residues. With 2 bases removed from V and 4 bases from J, the gap between germline ends came to 6 bases. Germline V gene sequence: CDR1 SGHTA, CDR2 FQGNSA. The CDR3 DNA reads as TGTGCCAGCAGCTTACCCAGTTACAATGAGCAGTTCTTC. This translates into CASSLPSYNEQFF.

This clonotype was seen many times. The rearrangement uses TRBV10-3 and TRBJ2-7; 7 bases match TRBD1. CDR1 is ENHRY and CDR2 is SYGVKD in the germline V gene. CDR3 size: 13 residues. The ends lost 3 bases at V and 3 bases at J; junction bases unmatched: 2. CDR3 loop: CAISEGGYYEQYF. DNA for the CDR3: TGTGCCATCAGTGAAGGGGGCTACTACGAGCAGTACTTC.